Each of the 9 T cell receptor beta chains below was sequenced from the same sample in a study of Graves' ophthalmopathy and Graves' hyperthyroidism. Amplification targeted the TCR beta CDR3 regions, with RNA transcripts as the source material. Scientists carried out first-round RT-PCR using HTBI primers and then a second-round multiplex PCR. Each CDR3 protein is one row after TCRdb ran MiXCR on the multiplex PCR reads. The sample holds 900,000 to 1,200,000 distinct CDR3 sequences; approximately 35% are singletons and the top ten take 8.5% to 14%. The sequencing sample was made of peripheral blood or thyroid tissue (not recorded which). The source of these receptors is an adult man with Graves' hyperthyroidism.

This clonotype was detected many times. The CDR3 nucleotides are TGCAGTGCTAGGTTGACTAGCGGCCCCTACGAGCAGTACTTC. This gives the protein CSARLTSGPYEQYF. This chain joins TRBV20-1 and TRBJ2-7; 9 positions match TRBD2. There are 14 residues in the CDR3. Germline V CDR1 and CDR2: DFQATT, SNEGSKA (reference sequence). J was trimmed by 2 bases and V by 3 bases; bases with no gene match: 5.

The genes are TRBV29-1 and TRBJ1-1, with a possible D match to TRBD1 (6 bases). CDR3 length: 13 amino acids. Trimming removed 7 bases from V and 3 bases from J, with 15 bases in between. CDR1 SQVTM and CDR2 ANQGSEA come from the germline V gene. The chain's CDR3 is CSAGGATDTEAFF. Here the CDR3 DNA reads TGCAGCGCCGGGGGCGCTACGGACACTGAAGCTTTCTTT.

This clonotype was seen ten or more times. The chain is built from TRBV20-1 and TRBJ1-2; 7 bases fit TRBD1. In germline, CDR1 is DFQATT, CDR2 SNEGSKA (reference sequence). This CDR3 is 13 amino acids long. V trimming: 6 bases; J trimming: 7 bases; junction bases outside the gene matches: 11. CDR3 sequence (DNA): TGCAGTGCCGACTGGACAGGTTCTCCTGGCTACACCTTC. It is translated as CSADWTGSPGYTF.

This rearrangement joins TRBV25-1 to TRBJ1-6; 9 positions match TRBD1. The CDR3 has 17 amino acids. The V gene's germline CDR1 is MGHDK and CDR2 SYGVNS. V shed 4 bases, J shed 5 bases, and the junction held 9 bases outside the gene matches. The CDR3, as DNA: TGTGCCAGCAGTGCTCCCAAGTGGACAGGGGATAATTCACCCCTCCACTTT. This codes for CASSAPKWTGDNSPLHF.

This clonotype was observed at least ten times. The V and J genes are TRBV15 and TRBJ2-7; possibly TRBD2 for D (5 bases). The CDR3 loop spans 14 amino acids. Trimming took 1 base from V and 3 from J, leaving 10 bases between them. The germline V gene has CDR1 LNHNV and CDR2 YYDKDF (reference sequence). The CDR3 loop reads CATSRVGLLYEQYF. The CDR3 region has the DNA TGTGCCACCAGCAGAGTCGGACTTCTCTACGAGCAGTACTTC.

The chain recombines TRBV2 with TRBJ1-5; D ambiguous. With 4 bases removed from V and 0 bases from J, the gap between germline ends came to 13 bases. The CDR3 spans 16 residues. Per the germline V gene, CDR1 is SNHLY and CDR2 is FYNNEI. The CDR3 DNA is TGTGCCAGCAGTGTGGCTGCGTGGGGTAGCAATCAGCCCCAGCATTTT. It specifies CASSVAAWGSNQPQHF. Based on the CDR3 plus reference TRBV2 and TRBJ1-5, the full variable domain is EPEVTQTPSHQVTQMGQEVILRCVPISNHLYFYWYRQILGQKVEFLVSFYNNEISEKSEIFDDQFSVERPDGSNFTLKIRSTKLEDSAMYFCASSVAAWGSNQPQHFGDGTRLSIL.

The V and J genes are TRBV20-1 and TRBJ1-4, with 7 bases that match TRBD1. This CDR3 has 17 residues. V was clipped by 0 bases and J by 7 bases; unmatched bases: 14. CDR1 is DFQATT, CDR2 SNEGSKA, per germline (reference sequence). CDR3 sequence: CSARDSARGVTGEKLFF. CDR3 coding DNA: TGCAGTGCTAGAGATTCGGCCAGGGGGGTTACGGGTGAAAAACTGTTTTTT.

The table lists this clonotype with many counts. The chain carries TRBV7-9 and TRBJ2-7; 7 bases are a match to TRBD1. The germline CDR1 and CDR2 sequences are SEHNR and FQNEAQ (reference sequence). V gave up 4 bases and J gave up 1 base; unmatched junction bases: 4. The CDR3 is 14 amino acids. The chain's CDR3 is CASSYDRASYEQYF. Written as DNA, the CDR3 is TGTGCCAGCAGCTACGACAGGGCATCCTACGAGCAGTACTTC.

This clonotype was seen a handful of times. Relative to the germline gene, one junction end is altered; a read error may explain this. The chain couples TRBV7-9 to TRBJ1-2; 7 bases map to TRBD1. The CDR3 is 15 residues long. Germline CDR1 and CDR2: SEHNR and FQNEAQ (reference sequence). CDR3: CASSQDTGDLYGYTF. CDR3 DNA sequence: TGCGCCAGCAGCCAGGACACAGGGGATCTCTATGGCTACACCTTC.